Below are 4 T cell receptor beta chains sequenced from a single sample in a study of cytomegalovirus exposure and HLA in healthy donors. Method: immunoSEQ multiplex PCR; TCRdb's copy keeps in-frame clones and lacks some. This sample has roughly 250,000 clones, with about 86% found just once. The sample taken for sequencing was PBMCs. The receptors originated from a man younger than 30 in good health and CMV-seronegative.

V gene TRBV5-1 combines with J gene TRBJ1-1; no clear D gene. From germline, CDR1 is SGHRS and CDR2 YFSETQ. The V end was cut by 2 bases, the J end by 2 bases, with 10 bases between. The CDR3 length is 14 residues. The CDR3 loop reads CASSLKQRNTEAFF. DNA of the CDR3: TGCGCCAGCAGCTTAAAACAGAGAAACACTGAAGCTTTCTTT.

The gene calls are TRBV29-1 and TRBJ2-7; D is possibly TRBD1 (6 bases). Deletions cut 2 bases from V and 5 bases from J, with 16 bases between. Germline lookup yields CDR1 SQVTM and CDR2 ANQGSEA. The CDR3 extends over 14 amino acids. In DNA, the CDR3 is TGCAGCGTTGAAACAGGGCGGGTGGCACACGAGCAGTACTTC. This encodes CSVETGRVAHEQYF.

The rearrangement joins TRBV4-3 to TRBJ2-7, with D perhaps TRBD2 (6 bases). The CDR3 is 15 amino acids. Germline V CDR1 and CDR2: LGHNA, YSLEER. Trimming left V 8 bases short and J 3 bases short, with 20 bases between. DNA of the CDR3: TGCGCCAGCCATGACGGGGGATCCGGGGGCTACGAGCAGTACTTC. Protein: CASHDGGSGGYEQYF.

The CDR3 sequence is CASSRLYGLTEAFF. CDR3 bases: TGTGCCAGCAGCCGTCTATATGGGCTCACTGAAGCTTTCTTT. V usage is TRBV7-2 and J usage is TRBJ1-1; D is unresolved. V was shortened by 5 bases and J by 4 bases, with 14 bases between the two germline ends. Germline CDR1 and CDR2: SGHTA and FQGNSA. The CDR3 is 14 residues long.